These 9 T cell receptor beta chains originate from one sample sequenced in a study of shared clonotypes between healthy human individuals (TCRdb year 2020). Library construction relied on the immunoSEQ multiplex PCR assay. Here the immuneACCESS table is served through TCRdb, limited to in-frame sequences with V and J called. Missing clones are a known gap in these copies; in checked studies unresolved V genes cover under half, and the rest lacks a known reason. Across this sample there are roughly 220,000 clones, with about 65% seen only once. The ten biggest clones cover 11% of the sample. The specimen was memory CD4+ T cells sorted from blood. The sample's cell subset or site label, in plain terms: CD45RA-negative fraction. These receptors were collected from a man younger than 45 in good health.

This clone was detected once. The V gene is TRBV11-2, the J gene TRBJ2-5, with D possibly matching TRBD1 (5 bases). Germline V gene sequence: CDR1 SGHAT, CDR2 FQNNGV. V lost 5 bases to trimming and J lost 3 bases, with 10 bases between them. This CDR3 contains 13 residues. CDR3 residues: CASSQDTKETQYF. CDR3 bases: TGTGCCAGCAGCCAGGACACAAAAGAGACCCAGTACTTC.

This clone was counted many times. V usage is TRBV6-4 and J usage is TRBJ1-1; D is perhaps TRBD1 (5 bases). The CDR3 totals 12 residues. Germline-derived CDR1 and CDR2 are MRHNA and SNTAGT. Trimming took off 11 bases at V and 4 bases at J, with 14 bases between the two ends. CDR3 in amino acids: CAGYRTRTEAFF. CDR3 coding DNA: TGTGCCGGGTACAGGACGCGCACTGAAGCTTTCTTT.

V and J are TRBV4-2 and TRBJ2-1; 9 bases align to TRBD1. The CDR3 has 16 amino acids. Germline V gives CDR1 LGHNA, CDR2 YNFKEQ. Losses at the gene ends were 0 bases for V and 4 bases for J; bases not matched to a gene: 4. CDR3 residues: CASSQERGQGYNEQFF. In DNA, the CDR3 is TGTGCCAGCAGCCAAGAACGAGGACAGGGGTACAATGAGCAGTTCTTC.

This clone showed up just once. V gene TRBV7-7 combines with J gene TRBJ2-5, with D unresolved. The V end lost 1 base, the J end lost 1 base, and 7 bases lay between the germline ends. The CDR3 covers 14 residues. Germline V gene lookup returns CDR1 SSHAT and CDR2 FNYEAQ (reference sequence). CDR3 region: CASSLDGSQETQYF. The CDR3 region has the DNA TGTGCCAGCAGCTTAGATGGGTCCCAAGAGACCCAGTACTTC. Full variable domain (missing parts from reference TRBV7-7 and TRBJ2-5): GAGVSQSPRYKVTKRGQDVTLRCDPISSHATLYWYQQALGQGPEFLTYFNYEAQPDKSGLPSDRFSAERPEGSISTLTIQRTEQRDSAMYRCASSLDGSQETQYFGPGTRLLVL.

The chain carries TRBV29-1 and TRBJ2-5, with D perhaps TRBD2 (6 bases). This CDR3 is 13 amino acids long. The germline CDR1 and CDR2 sequences are SQVTM and ANQGSEA. The V end lost 7 bases, the J end lost 1 base, and 13 bases lay between the germline ends. This CDR3 is CSASSGPQETQYF. In DNA, the CDR3 is TGCAGCGCCAGCAGCGGGCCCCAAGAGACCCAGTACTTC.

The CDR3 region has the DNA TGTGCCAGCAGCTCGGACAGGGGGCTCGACAATCAGCCCCAGCATTTT. Translated: CASSSDRGLDNQPQHF. This sequence joins TRBV5-6 and TRBJ1-5, with TRBD1 matching over 11 bases. V lost 3 bases and J lost 3; bases outside the gene matches: 5. CDR1 SGHDT and CDR2 YYEEEE come from the germline V gene. The CDR3 is made up of 16 amino acids.

The count of this clone is one. The chain carries TRBV7-8 and TRBJ2-1; no clear D gene. Trimming left V 0 bases short and J 5 bases short, with 5 bases between. The germline V gene has CDR1 SGHVS and CDR2 FQNEAQ. This CDR3 comprises 13 residues. CDR3 in amino acids: CASSLARNNEQFF. The CDR3 nucleotides read TGTGCCAGCAGCTTAGCGCGTAACAATGAGCAGTTCTTC.

The chain carries TRBV6-1 and TRBJ2-3; no firm D call. The CDR3 is made up of 12 amino acids. Germline V gives CDR1 MNHNS, CDR2 SASEGT. V was cut by 3 bases and J by 7 bases, with 8 bases left in between. CDR3 nucleotide sequence: TGTGCCAGCAGTGAGGTTGGGAATACGCAGTATTTT. Translating gives CASSEVGNTQYF.

The chain employs TRBV2 and TRBJ1-2; TRBD1 might be the D (5 bases). V dropped 6 bases and J dropped 1 base, with 12 bases sitting between them. The CDR3 has 14 residues. The germline V gene encodes CDR1 SNHLY and CDR2 FYNNEI. In DNA, the CDR3 is TGTGCCAGCAGGGGAGGGACTGATAACTATGGCTACACCTTC. Residues: CASRGGTDNYGYTF.